Listed below are T cell receptor beta chains from one sample, sequenced in a study of low-dose radiotherapy and immunotherapy resistance in tumors. One entry per CDR3 protein results from TCRdb running MiXCR on the reads. The table has some 94,000 distinct CDR3 sequences, less than 25% seen once. The sequenced sample was PBMCs, obtained after low-dose radiotherapy plus immunotherapy. The source of these receptors is a female donor with ovarian cancer. CDR3s include the opening cysteine and the closing phenylalanine or tryptophan. A D gene is named only where the DNA matches it firmly. Clone size is stated in some rows and not others, as once, few, many or a class when expanded.

CASSVERLAGGDEQFF,TGTGCCAGCAGCGTAGAGAGACTAGCAGGTGGGGATGAGCAGTTCTTC,TRBJ2-1,TRBD2,many,TRBV9
CASRVAVDSYNEQFF,TGTGCCAGCAGGGTAGCGGTAGACTCCTACAATGAGCAGTTCTTC,TRBJ2-1,NA,NA,TRBV5-4
CATSRARERRYGYTF,TGTGCCACCAGCAGAGCCCGGGAACGCCGCTATGGCTACACCTTC,TRBJ1-2,NA,many,TRBV15
CSVVSHSGNTIYF,TGCAGCGTTGTAAGTCACTCTGGAAACACCATATATTTT,TRBJ1-3,NA,many,TRBV29-1
CASSPGWENQPQHF,TGTGCCAGCAGTCCCGGATGGGAGAATCAGCCCCAGCATTTT,TRBJ1-5,NA,medium-sized,TRBV6-2/TRBV6-3
CASSLAGRGLLGTEAFF,TGTGCCAGCAGCTTGGCCGGCAGGGGGCTACTCGGAACTGAAGCTTTCTTT,TRBJ1-1,TRBD1,many,TRBV5-4
CSATGQGSQDTQYF,TGCAGTGCTACCGGACAGGGAAGTCAAGATACGCAGTATTTT,TRBJ2-3,TRBD1,few,TRBV20-1
CASSVTRLSTDTQYF,TGTGCCAGCAGCGTGACAAGATTAAGCACAGATACGCAGTATTTT,TRBJ2-3,NA,NA,TRBV9
CASSLVASGYEQYF,TGCGCCAGCAGCTTGGTAGCTAGCGGCTACGAGCAGTACTTC,TRBJ2-7,TRBD2,NA,TRBV5-1
CASTGLTNTEAFF,TGTGCCAGCACAGGGTTGACCAACACTGAAGCTTTCTTT,TRBJ1-1,NA,many,TRBV19
CASSPQTLASGAGELFF,TGTGCCAGCAGCCCTCAAACGCTAGCCTCAGGCGCCGGGGAGCTGTTTTTT,TRBJ2-2,NA,many,TRBV7-6
CASSQGPRNTEAFF,TGTGCCAGCAGCCAGGGCCCACGTAACACTGAAGCTTTCTTT,TRBJ1-1,NA,many,TRBV12-3/TRBV12-4